This T cell receptor beta chain was captured by sequencing in a study of read filtering for tumor transcriptome and immune sequencing. Overall study: DNase treatment preceded whole-transcriptome library preparation.

V shed 3 bases and J shed 8 bases, with 10 bases lying between them. Germline-derived CDR1 and CDR2 are LGHNT and FRNRAP. The CDR3 contains 12 residues. Molecular barcoded adaptors covering alpha/delta and beta/gamma chains were used on roughly 400 ng RNA. TCRdb itself ran the reads through MiXCR, one entry per CDR3 protein. Of some 130,000 distinct CDR3 sequences listed, 13% are singletons. The table lists this clonotype with many counts. The TCR sequence derives from a donor aged 40 or older with multiple myeloma. J is TRBJ1-1 and V is TRBV12-5; D is unclear. The material sequenced was a population of CD138-negative cells sorted from bone marrow. CDR3 coding DNA: TGTGCTAGTGGTTTATTCCCCAGCGAAGCTTTCTTT. Its translation: CASGLFPSEAFF.